This section outlines one T cell receptor (beta chain) sequence together with its context. Its binding antigen is unknown. No base quality values were provided; no much bigger clone lies one nucleotide off. The sample belongs to a study of human T cells and chemical hapten exposure (TCRdb year 2021). Broadly, across the study: For sensitization, 2% DPC in acetone was applied to a roughly 2 cm by roughly 2 cm area of upper inner arm skin. Weekly therapeutic DPC doses were additionally applied to the scalp of patients throughout the roughly 23-week study period. Patch testing was performed on the upper back with Finn chambers containing 0.01% DPC, and the patch tests were scored after 6 days according to International Contact Dermatitis Research Group standards. Most of the patients in the cohort were female, and the cohort covered alopecia areata with under or over 50% scalp involvement, alopecia totalis and alopecia universalis. Libraries were pooled for sequencing, and per-sample TCR yields varied mainly because of small differences in library volumes within the pool. In alopecia patients, the study followed how the peripheral blood TCR repertoire changed in vivo over primary and secondary sensitization to diphenylcyclopropenone (DPC), a hapten. Blood samples were taken from patients before sensitization (week 0) and at 2, 6 and about 24 weeks after DPC sensitization. Twenty-nine alopecia patients gave blood for TCR sequencing at one to four time points (pre-sensitization, 2, 6 and 24 weeks).

Read against the paper, the sample's time point label means: pre-sensitization, week 0. Sample treatment or condition, as interpreted from the label and publication: therapeutic diphenylcyclopropenone sensitization with weekly scalp DPC. At every patch-test visit, the blood draw took place before the patch test was put on. Patients were considered eligible if aged 18 to 70, diagnosed with alopecia and deemed suitable for DPC therapy, and patients were excluded if pregnant. Total RNA was isolated from unfractionated whole blood collected in Tempus Blood RNA tubes. Library preparation used RACE. Instrument used: NextSeq 500. During library preparation, unique molecular identifiers were attached to individual cDNA molecules so that TCRs could be counted in a quantitative, reproducible way. From each blood RNA sample, both TCR alpha and TCR beta chains were sequenced. The original pipeline was this. Samples had a median of about 96,000 TCRs, with a range from about 23,224 to 750,000. The Decombinator software suite was used to annotate the V, J and CDR3 of the TCR reads. For the PS versus PT1 abundance plots, all samples were subsampled to the same number of TCRs (28,000). Expanded TCRs were defined as absent before sensitization and observed at least eight times at the 2-week time point. TCRdb redid the processing of the public reads, applying fastp at Q25 and MiXCR, and retained in-frame beta chains. Each entry is one CDR3 protein sequence, shown with its most common DNA and genes. The V and J calls were not made by the authors but by TCRdb's processing. The sample has about 260,000 distinct CDR3 sequences on record, more than 6.5% of them singletons. The top ten constitute 2% to 3% of the sample.

The investigation overall reported the following: Significantly more large CDR3 similarity clusters were formed by expanded TCRs than by pre-sensitization or healthy control sets, consistent with antigen-driven responses. DPC sensitization did not change how many TCRs were above 1 in 1000 frequency, and no evidence was found of alterations in global repertoire structure. Repeated subsampling changed both the strength of the expansion versus patch-test correlation and the threshold at which the correlation became significant. Patch test score was positively correlated with the number of PT1 expanded TCRs, with significance at thresholds 8, 16 and 32 but not at 4. Because all patients had alopecia, a presumed autoimmune disease, the immune response of the patients might differ from that of healthy individuals.

The junction carries 11 bases between V and J, which are trimmed by 5 bases and 0 bases respectively. The germline V gene specifies MNHEY as CDR1 and SVGAGI as CDR2. Inclusive of the bounding cysteine and phenylalanine, the CDR3 is 16 residues long. The sequence is cut down to CDR3 DNA, 48 bases in frame from base 1. The TCR comes from a middle-aged woman with alopecia areata. Some clones in this sample may be carry-over from other donors' samples. Here the chain combines TRBV6-5 and TRBJ2-6, with the D segment identity uncertain. This sample comprised whole blood, obtained in connection with sensitization to the hapten diphenylcyclopropenone (DPC). CDR3 region: CASSGPVYSGANVLTF. The nucleotides are TGTGCCAGCAGTGGACCCGTCTACTCTGGGGCCAACGTCCTGACTTTC.